The 17 T cell receptor beta chains presented below share a single source sample, sequenced in a study of blood T cells in healthy people across ages. The authors ran a second PCR of roughly 6 to 11 cycles using a sample-barcoded 5' primer and a J-beta primer mix. TCRdb independently ran MiXCR on the 5' RACE reads; one entry per CDR3 protein. The top ten clones hold 15% to 20% of a sample with 920,000 or so distinct CDR3 sequences, 40% to 45% of them seen once. Sequenced material: blood. The receptors were sampled from an older woman in good health.

This clonotype has more than one count but fewer than ten. This chain joins TRBV4-2 and TRBJ2-1; D unclear. From germline, CDR1 is LGHNA and CDR2 YNFKEQ. Trimming cost V 0 bases and J 5 bases, with 11 bases left between them. The CDR3 is 15 amino acids. CDR3 loop: CASSQDGGANNEQFF. The CDR3, as DNA: TGTGCCAGCAGCCAAGATGGCGGAGCAAACAATGAGCAGTTCTTC.

This clonotype was counted once. This chain links TRBV15 with TRBJ2-1; D ambiguous. The germline CDR1 and CDR2 sequences are LNHNV and YYDKDF (reference sequence). Trimming removed 1 base at V and 10 bases at J, with 5 bases between. This CDR3 contains 11 residues. DNA for the CDR3: TGTGCCACCAGCAGAGGGCAAGAGCAGTTCTTC. It specifies CATSRGQEQFF. Supplemented by reference TRBV15 and TRBJ2-1, the full variable domain reads DAMVIQNPRYQVTQFGKPVTLSCSQTLNHNVMYWYQQKSSQAPKLLFHYYDKDFNNEADTPDNFQSRRPNTSFCFLDIRSPGLGDTAMYLCATSRGQEQFFGPGTRLTVL.

This chain connects TRBV4-1 to TRBJ2-5; 10 nucleotides match TRBD2. The CDR3 is made up of 16 amino acids. Trimming at V came to 3 bases and at J to 3 bases, leaving 7 bases not matched to a gene. Germline lookup yields CDR1 MGHRA and CDR2 YSYEKL. CDR3 DNA sequence: TGCGCCAGCAGCCACGGTGCGCTAGCGGGAGAAGAGACCCAGTACTTC. Its translation: CASSHGALAGEETQYF.

This clonotype appeared a few times. The V call is TRBV29-1, the J call TRBJ1-4; D remains ambiguous. V lost 5 bases and J 0 bases, leaving 7 bases between the germline ends. Germline assignment: CDR1 SQVTM and CDR2 ANQGSEA. This CDR3 has 13 residues. The CDR3 reads CSVWSPTNEKLFF. CDR3 nucleotides: TGCAGCGTTTGGTCACCAACTAATGAAAAACTGTTTTTT.

This chain links TRBV10-3 with TRBJ2-1; D is ambiguous. V lost 4 bases and J lost 9, with 16 bases in between. CDR3 length: 14 amino acids. Germline values: CDR1 ENHRY, CDR2 SYGVKD. The CDR3 loop is CAISGGPTMSEQFF. CDR3 nucleotide sequence: TGTGCCATCAGTGGCGGACCCACTATGAGTGAGCAGTTCTTC.

This chain uses TRBV20-1 with TRBJ2-1; 9 bases match TRBD2. Looked up from germline, CDR1 is DFQATT and CDR2 is SNEGSKA (reference sequence). With 2 bases clipped from V and 9 bases from J, the junction kept 8 bases outside the gene matches. The CDR3 totals 14 residues. The chain's CDR3 is CSARLVAGDLEQFF. The CDR3 nucleotides are TGCAGTGCTAGATTGGTAGCGGGAGATCTTGAGCAGTTCTTC.

The chain is built from TRBV4-2 and TRBJ2-7; a possible D gene is TRBD2 (6 bases). From germline, CDR1 is LGHNA and CDR2 YNFKEQ. The CDR3 loop spans 17 amino acids. The V end was cut by 5 bases, the J end by 5 bases, with 25 bases between. The DNA of the CDR3 is TGTGCCAGCAGCGGGCTCCGCAGGAGGGCCGGTTCCGACGAGCAGTACTTC. Its protein is CASSGLRRRAGSDEQYF.

CDR3 residues: CASSASGTHEQYF. The CDR3 DNA reads TGTGCCAGCAGCGCCTCTGGGACGCACGAGCAGTACTTC. The chain has TRBV11-3 and TRBJ2-7, with D tentatively TRBD1 or TRBD2 (5 bases each). Trimming removed 5 bases at V and 5 bases at J, with 13 bases between. The germline gives CDR1 SGHNT, CDR2 YENEEA. CDR3 size: 13 residues.

This clonotype was detected a few times. The chain combines TRBV20-1 with TRBJ2-7; TRBD2 matches at 11 bases. J lost 5 bases, V lost 1 base, and 10 bases had no gene match. Per the germline V gene, CDR1 is DFQATT and CDR2 is SNEGSKA (reference sequence). The CDR3 covers 16 residues. The CDR3 here is CSARVASGGRLHEQYF. The CDR3 coding sequence is TGCAGTGCTAGAGTAGCTAGCGGGGGGAGGTTGCACGAGCAGTACTTC.

The CDR3 nucleotides read TGTGCCAGCAGTTACTCCGGACCGCTAGAGCAGTACTTC. This sequence encodes CASSYSGPLEQYF. The gene calls are TRBV6-2 or TRBV6-3 and TRBJ2-7; no reliable D call. The germline V gene has CDR1 MNHEY and CDR2 SVGEGT. CDR3 length: 13 residues. Trimming shortened V by 0 bases and J by 7 bases, and 10 bases separated the two germline ends.

The chain couples TRBV5-5 to TRBJ2-2; 7 nucleotides agree with TRBD1. The CDR3 totals 14 residues. J was trimmed by 5 bases and V by 7 bases; bases with no gene match: 8. Germline CDR1 and CDR2: SGHKS and YYEKEE (reference sequence). The CDR3 DNA reads as TGTGCCAGCGACCTTATACAGGGGACCGGGGAGCTGTTTTTT. Amino acid sequence: CASDLIQGTGELFF.

V usage is TRBV5-5 and J usage is TRBJ2-3, with D perhaps being TRBD1 or TRBD2 (5 bases each). The ends were cut back, 5 bases at V and 4 bases at J, with 11 bases in the middle. Germline V gene lookup returns CDR1 SGHKS and CDR2 YYEKEE (reference sequence). This CDR3 region has 13 residues. CDR3 amino acids: CASRDGTADTQYF. CDR3 sequence (DNA): TGTGCCAGCAGGGACGGGACCGCAGATACGCAGTATTTT. Variable domain in full (rest from reference TRBV5-5 and TRBJ2-3): DAGVTQSPTHLIKTRGQQVTLRCSPISGHKSVSWYQQVLGQGPQFIFQYYEKEERGRGNFPDRFSARQFPNYSSELNVNALLLGDSALYLCASRDGTADTQYFGPGTRLTVL.

This clonotype appeared a single time. The chain couples TRBV6-2 or TRBV6-3 to TRBJ2-5; D may match TRBD1 or TRBD2 (5 bases each). The V and J ends lost 2 bases and 11 bases respectively, with 27 bases between them. CDR3 length: 17 residues. In germline, CDR1 is MNHEY, CDR2 SVGEGT. The CDR3 loop is CASSYRTRGSSYNEQYF. The CDR3 DNA follows: TGTGCCAGCAGTTACCGTACGAGGGGTAGCTCCTACAATGAGCAGTACTTC.

The CDR3 loop is CASSYPTGTSGYEQYF. The CDR3, as DNA: TGTGCCAGCAGTTACCCGACGGGGACTAGCGGTTACGAGCAGTACTTC. The chain is built from TRBV6-5 and TRBJ2-7, with 11 bases aligning to TRBD2. In germline, CDR1 is MNHEY, CDR2 SVGAGI. J lost 4 bases, V lost 2 bases, and 7 bases had no gene match. The CDR3 is 16 residues long.

This clonotype has a handful of counts. A read error may produce the germline difference seen at one junction end. V and J are TRBV20-1 and TRBJ2-6; maybe TRBD1 (5 bases). The V gene's germline CDR1 is DFQATT and CDR2 SNEGSKA (reference sequence). This CDR3 comprises 16 residues. Here the CDR3 reads CSARGQQVSGANVPTF. CDR3 DNA sequence: TGCAGTGCTAGGGGTCAACAGGTCTCTGGGGCCAACGTCCCGACTTTC.

V usage is TRBV18 and J usage is TRBJ2-3, with TRBD1 identical over 7 bases. Germline V CDR1 and CDR2: KGHSH, LQKENI. V lost 10 bases and J lost 6; bases outside the gene matches: 7. The CDR3 has 12 amino acids. The CDR3 protein is CATRGTADTQYF. The CDR3 nucleotides read TGTGCCACCCGAGGGACAGCGGATACGCAGTATTTT. Filled out from reference TRBV18 and TRBJ2-3, the complete variable domain reads NAGVMQNPRHLVRRRGQEARLRCSPMKGHSHVYWYRQLPEEGLKFMVYLQKENIIDESGMPKERFSAEFPKEGPSILRIQQVVRGDSAAYFCATRGTADTQYFGPGTRLTVL.

This clonotype has just one count. The rearrangement joins TRBV12-3 or TRBV12-4 to TRBJ2-2; 8 bases map to TRBD2. The J segment lost 0 bases and the V segment lost 5 bases, leaving 8 bases of the junction unmatched. The CDR3 runs to 17 residues. CDR3 coding DNA: TGTGCCAGCAGTCCCGACTTTAGCGGGGCGAACACCGGGGAGCTGTTTTTT. Protein product: CASSPDFSGANTGELFF.